This T cell receptor (beta chain) derives from a study of shared T cell receptors in the human thymus. The germline gives CDR1 LNHNV, CDR2 YYDKDF (reference sequence). Trimming at V came to 5 bases and at J to 1 base, leaving 8 bases not matched to a gene. This CDR3 region has 16 residues. Repertoires were generated with immunoSEQ multiplex PCR, while TCRdb's copy carries only in-frame clones and drops some. The sample yields 450,000 to 650,000 clones, around 78% seen once. The sample was also linked to a second study, of human thymus T cells. This second study says: Thymus pieces cut out during corrective heart surgery were the tissue that was used.

The sequence was obtained from a boy under two years old with a congenital heart defect. The specimen was thymocytes. The genes are TRBV15 and TRBJ1-2, with 9 bases that match TRBD1. CDR3 sequence: CATSPSLDRGNYGYTF. DNA of the CDR3: TGTGCCACCAGCCCTTCCTTGGACAGGGGTAACTATGGCTACACCTTC. Complete variable domain (other parts from reference TRBV15 and TRBJ1-2): DAMVIQNPRYQVTQFGKPVTLSCSQTLNHNVMYWYQQKSSQAPKLLFHYYDKDFNNEADTPDNFQSRRPNTSFCFLDIRSPGLGDTAMYLCATSPSLDRGNYGYTFGSGTRLTVV.